Below, one TCR beta chain is given with its context. This clone's antigen is unknown. Base qualities were left out, and no much larger clone turns up one base away. Ophthalmopathy patients were characterized by moderately to severely active disease, a Clinical Activity Score of at least 3, a NOSPECS grade of at least 4, and a disease duration under 3 months. Anyone with other autoimmune diseases, uncontrolled infections, pregnancy or lactation was excluded from the study. Diagnosis relied on clinical symptoms, serum thyroxine, TRAb, thyroid ultrasound and orbital computed tomography. Using Ficoll-Paque density gradient centrifugation, PBMCs were isolated from roughly 9.2 ml of fresh peripheral blood. Total RNA was extracted with Trizol reagent and quality-checked on an Agilent 2100 Bioanalyzer. TCR beta CDR3 regions were amplified from RNA transcripts for repertoire sequencing. The first round was an RT-PCR using HTBI primers with the Qiagen OneStep RT-PCR kit, and this first round was followed by a second-round multiplex PCR, then size selection and purification. Sequencing of the libraries was carried out on an Illumina HiSeq2000 in paired-end mode with 100 bp reads. In the source study's methods: SOAPnuke was used to process the reads, throwing out any read that had adapters, had uncalled bases, had a mean Phred below 15, or lacked an exact constant-primer or identifier match. COPE v1.2.5 was used to merge the high-quality paired reads. Each unique nucleotide sequence was defined as a clonotype, and clonotypes were aligned to IMGT TRB V, D and J references with MiTCR v1.1. The analysis was limited to V-J combinations with a frequency above 0.0001, which together covered just over 98% of the repertoires. For each V-J combination, a TCR clonal expansion and chaos score was defined as F50 clonal expansion divided by the chaos observed in the TCRdist matrix. Welch's t-statistics and random forest were used to reduce the features to 13 V-J combinations, which were then used as input to a naive Bayes classifier. The Morisita-Horn index was used to measure how similar the thyroid and blood repertoires were. The public reads were reanalyzed by TCRdb: fastp trimming at Q25, MiXCR alignment, in-frame beta chains only. Every CDR3 protein is listed once, alongside the most common genes and DNA of its rows. The V and J calls were determined by TCRdb, not by the authors. Recorded for this sample are approximately 160,000 distinct CDR3 sequences; over 35% of them occurred a single time. The top ten clonotypes cover roughly 6% of the sample.

The CDR3 sequence holds 14 residues, the cysteine and phenylalanine included. Only the CDR3 portion is preserved as DNA: 42 bases, with reading frame beginning at the first base. CDR1 is given as SNHLY and CDR2 as FYNNEI, both from the germline V gene. For this chain, trimming is 7 bases at the V end and 8 bases at the J end, and the number of junction bases without a gene match is 11. This sample is drawn from a study of Graves' ophthalmopathy and Graves' hyperthyroidism (dated by TCRdb to the late 2010s). Some background on the complete study: Peripheral blood samples were taken at the time of initial diagnosis, before any treatment was given. The study used signatures of the TCR beta repertoire to tell Graves' ophthalmopathy apart from Graves' hyperthyroidism and to predict which patients would progress to ophthalmopathy. In total, 135 blood samples were TCR-sequenced: 40 to 45 ophthalmopathy, around 75 hyperthyroidism and roughly 17 hyperthyroidism-to-ophthalmopathy patients. To explore V-J signatures that distinguish ophthalmopathy from hyperthyroidism, a discovery set of about a hundred patients was enrolled, made up of roughly 41 with ophthalmopathy and around 60 with stable hyperthyroidism. For independent validation, a separate cohort was made up of approximately 19 hyperthyroidism patients plus 17 patients who later progressed from hyperthyroidism to ophthalmopathy. In roughly six hyperthyroidism patients, the T-cell repertoire of thyroid tissue was compared with the T-cell repertoire of blood. Once sampling was done, hyperthyroidism patients were given methimazole at a starting dose of 30 mg daily, while ophthalmopathy patients were given high-dose intravenous methylprednisolone. For training and testing, the 100 or so patients in the discovery cohort were randomly divided in a 7:3 ratio.

What the authors observed across the whole study: In validation, the model predicted ophthalmopathy progression with over 60% sensitivity and 72% to 80% specificity; more than ten predicted patients were CT-confirmed with GO in a median of approximately 6.2 months. No statistical method was used to set the sample size in advance, and the investigators knew which group each participant was assigned to. The 13-signature model separated ophthalmopathy from stable hyperthyroidism with approximately 90% sensitivity and about 81% specificity in cross-validation, and 80%/75% in the test set. Most of the expanded thyroid clonotypes with a frequency above 0.001 were also detected in blood, and it was suggested that the thyroid immune response may be reflected by blood repertoires.

The receptor was derived from a middle-aged woman with Graves' ophthalmopathy. Donor details come from another sample of the same person, matched by shared clones. The receptor chain draws on TRBV2 and TRBJ1-1; 9 bases in the junction line up with TRBD1. Sequencing was performed on peripheral blood. CDR3 protein: CASTVQGAVKEAFF. The DNA sequence is given as TGTGCCAGCACTGTACAGGGGGCGGTCAAAGAAGCTTTCTTT.